These 10 T cell receptor beta chains were sequenced from one sample in a study of T cell repertoires in cytomegalovirus infection. TCRdb analysed the reads with MiXCR anew, one entry per CDR3 protein. This table has under 200,000 distinct CDR3 sequences, about 22% appearing once. These receptors' antigens are unknown. Sequencing was performed on CD8+ T cells from cultured PBMCs, taken from culture after CMV antigen stimulation. All receptors come from a human donor in good health (CMV status not recorded). Some clones in this sample may be carry-over from other donors' samples.

In its sample, this clonotype was seen a few times. The chain combines TRBV6-1 with TRBJ1-2; D is unresolved. The CDR3 is made up of 16 amino acids. Trimming removed 2 bases from V and 0 bases from J, with 13 bases in between. The germline CDR1 and CDR2 sequences are MNHNS and SASEGT. The CDR3 is CASSEIVSPSNYGYTF. Written as DNA, the CDR3 is TGTGCCAGCAGTGAAATCGTCTCGCCCTCTAACTATGGCTACACCTTC.

This clonotype was seen only a few times. V gene TRBV27 combines with J gene TRBJ1-1; a possible D gene is TRBD1 (5 bases). The CDR3 has 14 residues. Trimming removed 3 bases from V and 4 bases from J, with 12 bases in between. The germline V gene has CDR1 MNHEY and CDR2 SMNVEV (reference sequence). The DNA for the CDR3 is TGTGCCAGCAGTTTCGGGACTTTGGGCACTGAAGCTTTCTTT. Its translation: CASSFGTLGTEAFF.

The CDR3 spells CASSDLDRSSYEQYF. Here the CDR3 DNA reads TGTGCCAGCAGTGACTTGGACAGGAGCTCCTACGAGCAGTACTTC. The chain has TRBV6-6 and TRBJ2-7; TRBD1 matches at 7 bases. V shed 5 bases and J 0 bases; nucleotides not matched to a gene: 7. The CDR3 spans 15 residues. Germline V lookup: CDR1 MNHNY, CDR2 SVGAGI (reference sequence).

This chain links TRBV11-2 with TRBJ2-3; the match to TRBD2 covers 10 bases. Germline values: CDR1 SGHAT, CDR2 FQNNGV. V lost 4 bases, J lost 3 bases, and 4 bases stayed unmatched. The length of the CDR3 is 15 residues. The CDR3 sequence: CASSSPLAGTDTQYF. The CDR3 nucleotides read TGTGCCAGCAGCTCACCACTAGCGGGGACAGATACGCAGTATTTT.

This chain uses TRBV27 with TRBJ2-2; weak D call: TRBD1 (5 bases). The CDR3 runs 12 residues. Germline CDR1 reads MNHEY; CDR2 reads SMNVEV (reference sequence). V was trimmed by 6 bases and J by 7 bases, leaving 9 bases between them. CDR3 nucleotide sequence: TGTGCCAGCAGCCTGGGGCACGGGGAGCTGTTTTTT. It translates to CASSLGHGELFF.

This clonotype has a handful of counts. The chain uses TRBV10-3 and TRBJ1-1; D ambiguous. Germline V gene data show CDR1 as ENHRY and CDR2 as SYGVKD. V gave up 4 bases and J gave up 3 bases, with 12 bases separating them. The CDR3 is made up of 14 amino acids. CDR3 in DNA: TGTGCCATCAGTGGTGCAGAATACGACACTGAAGCTTTCTTT. Amino acids: CAISGAEYDTEAFF.

This clonotype turned up a few times. The chain carries TRBV6-2 or TRBV6-3 and TRBJ1-6; TRBD1 matches at 10 bases. The CDR3 has 13 residues. The germline V gene has CDR1 MNHEY and CDR2 SVGEGT. Trimming cost V 7 bases and J 8 bases; bases outside gene matches: 2. The CDR3 loop reads CASNGQGDSPLHF. The CDR3 DNA follows: TGTGCCAGCAATGGACAGGGGGATTCACCCCTCCACTTT.

This clonotype was seen repeatedly, ten times or more. This chain uses TRBV7-2 with TRBJ1-1; the D gene is possibly TRBD1 (5 bases). Trimming pared 6 bases from V and 1 base from J, leaving 15 bases between. The CDR3 consists of 15 residues. Germline V gene sequence: CDR1 SGHTA, CDR2 FQGNSA. The CDR3 sequence: CASRQSDRRNTEAFF. CDR3 DNA: TGTGCCAGCAGGCAGTCAGACAGAAGGAACACTGAAGCTTTCTTT.

CDR3 DNA sequence: TGCGCCAGCAGCCAAGTCTGGGAAGTGAACACTGAAGCTTTCTTT. This gives the protein CASSQVWEVNTEAFF. The J gene is TRBJ1-1, the V gene TRBV4-1; no clear D. V was clipped by 1 base and J by 0 bases, with 9 bases between them. Germline V gene sequence: CDR1 MGHRA, CDR2 YSYEKL. The CDR3 loop spans 15 amino acids.

The chain couples TRBV7-8 to TRBJ2-2; D gene unclear. The germline CDR1 and CDR2 sequences are SGHVS and FQNEAQ. V lost 2 bases to trimming and J lost 6 bases, with 25 bases between them. The CDR3 length is 19 residues. CDR3 DNA sequence: TGTGCCAGCAGCTTATTTCCCTATCCGCAAGAAAGGTGGGCCGGGGAGCTGTTTTTT. Protein product: CASSLFPYPQERWAGELFF.